This TCR beta chain stems from a study of blood T cell repertoires in COVID-19 (TCRdb year 2020). About the investigation overall: Samples from collaborators originated in the United States, Italy and Spain and spanned both the acute and convalescent phases of COVID-19. Samples came from the ongoing ImmuneRACE study (first 160 participants) plus 1,254 subjects from 6 global collaborators. The repertoires were released in a freely available public database intended as a resource for research on the immune response to SARS-CoV-2. Deeply sampled blood TCRbeta repertoires from subjects exposed to, actively infected with, or recovered from COVID-19 were included in the dataset. HLA class I and class II types, where available, came from metadata supplied by the sample provider rather than from assay-based typing. A de-identified subject ID, COVID-19 status, age in years and sex were almost always included in the sample metadata. The material from the prospective study consisted of cDNA or gDNA derived from T cells, B-cell-depleted T cells, or PBMCs. Paper-wide results and their limitations: The quantity of clinical and demographic metadata differed by source and by participant and was supplied without curation.

This clone was counted a few times. Its target antigen remains unknown. No per-base quality is available; no much larger clone lies one base away. Deletion took 0 bases off V and 7 bases off J, with a span of 12 bases between the germline ends. The germline V gene (reference sequence) provides CDR1 LGHDT and CDR2 YNNKEL. There are 14 amino acids in the CDR3, from cysteine to phenylalanine inclusive. Just the 42-base CDR3 DNA is kept, in frame starting at base 1. The collaborating institutions used their own protocols to collect whole blood in K2EDTA tubes. For TCRbeta analysis, collaborator samples were shipped as frozen whole blood, as isolated PBMCs, or as DNA extracted from either sample type. TCRbeta CDR3 regions were amplified from genomic DNA using the immunoSEQ Assay, a bias-controlled multiplex PCR. Under the source paper's analysis protocol: Nucleated cell counts per sample were estimated from amplification of reference gene primers within the assay. To quantify the absolute abundance of each unique TCRbeta CDR3 rearrangement, sequence reads were collapsed and filtered. For each sample, productive Simpson clonality was calculated by taking the square root of Simpson's diversity index across productive rearrangements. Here the immuneACCESS table is served through TCRdb, limited to in-frame sequences with V and J called. Missing clones are a known gap in these copies; in checked studies unresolved V genes cover under half, and the rest lacks a known reason. Clone size and V and J calls were adopted from that table, with D and trimming inferred from the DNA. The sample table records 150,000 or so clones; around 81% of these occur just once. The ten largest account for approximately 10% of the sample.

This clonotype originated in a man aged 55 to 70 with active or convalescent COVID-19. The sample was peripheral blood. Recombination connected TRBV3-1 (or the pseudogene TRBV3-2) to TRBJ1-2; TRBD1 is perhaps the D gene, given 6 matching bases. The CDR3 protein: CASSQEIRGSGYTF. The sequenced DNA: TGTGCCAGCAGCCAAGAGATCAGGGGCTCTGGCTACACCTTC.